This TCR beta chain is from a study of T cells after yellow fever vaccination. General study points: Abundant clonotypes (contaminants from the bulk population) could be present in FACS-sorted repertoires.

As to this clonotype: Its antigen is still unknown.

Via MiXCR, TCRdb re-called the 5' RACE reads, giving one row per CDR3 protein. The sample lists about 350,000 distinct CDR3 sequences, around 8.1% occurring once. The V end lost 5 bases, the J end lost 5 bases, and 16 bases lay between the germline ends. CDR3 length: 14 amino acids. Germline V lookup: CDR1 MNHEY, CDR2 SVGAGI. The sequencing used PBMCs, collected about 49 days after the first yellow fever vaccination. This TCR came from a man aged 18 to 29 who received the YFV17D yellow fever vaccine. V usage is TRBV6-5 and J usage is TRBJ2-7, with D unresolved. CDR3 sequence reads: CASSRPGQSHEQYF. The CDR3 DNA reads TGTGCCAGCAGTCGGCCGGGTCAATCCCACGAGCAGTACTTC.